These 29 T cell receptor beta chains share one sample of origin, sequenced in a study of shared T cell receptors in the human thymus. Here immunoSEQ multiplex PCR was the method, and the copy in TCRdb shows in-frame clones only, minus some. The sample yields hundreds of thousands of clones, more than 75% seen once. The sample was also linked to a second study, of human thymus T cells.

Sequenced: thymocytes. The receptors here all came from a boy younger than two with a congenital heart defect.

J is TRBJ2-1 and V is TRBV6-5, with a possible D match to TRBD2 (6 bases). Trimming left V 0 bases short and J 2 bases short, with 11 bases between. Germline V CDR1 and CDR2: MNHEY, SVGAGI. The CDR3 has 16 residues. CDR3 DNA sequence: TGTGCCAGCAGTTACTCCGAGCGGGTCCCCTACAATGAGCAGTTCTTC. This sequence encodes CASSYSERVPYNEQFF.

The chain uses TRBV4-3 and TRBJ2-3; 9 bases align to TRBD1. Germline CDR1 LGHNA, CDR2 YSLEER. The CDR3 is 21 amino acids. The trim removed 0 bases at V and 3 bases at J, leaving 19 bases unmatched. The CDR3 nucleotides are TGCGCCAGCAGCCAAGATGCGGAGGGGTCTTCGGGGACAGGGTCGACAGATACGCAGTATTTT. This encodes CASSQDAEGSSGTGSTDTQYF.

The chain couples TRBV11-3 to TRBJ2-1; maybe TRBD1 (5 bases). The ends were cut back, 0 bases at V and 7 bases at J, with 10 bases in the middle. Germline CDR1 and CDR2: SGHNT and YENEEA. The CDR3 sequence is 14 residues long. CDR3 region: CASSLDRQGNEQFF. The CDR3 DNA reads TGTGCCAGCAGCTTAGATCGGCAGGGTAATGAGCAGTTCTTC.

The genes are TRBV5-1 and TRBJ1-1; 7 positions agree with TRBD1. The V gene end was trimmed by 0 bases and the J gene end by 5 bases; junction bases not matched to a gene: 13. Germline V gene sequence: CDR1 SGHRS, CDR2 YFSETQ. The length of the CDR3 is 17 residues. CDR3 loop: CASSLAPPTGRKTEAFF. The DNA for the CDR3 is TGCGCCAGCAGCTTGGCCCCACCGACAGGGAGGAAAACTGAAGCTTTCTTT.

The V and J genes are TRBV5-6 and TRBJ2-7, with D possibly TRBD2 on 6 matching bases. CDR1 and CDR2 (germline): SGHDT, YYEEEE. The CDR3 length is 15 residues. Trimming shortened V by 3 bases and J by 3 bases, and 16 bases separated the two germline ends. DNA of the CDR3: TGTGCCAGCAGCTCTGGAGGGCAGGGACTCTACGAGCAGTACTTC. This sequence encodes CASSSGGQGLYEQYF.

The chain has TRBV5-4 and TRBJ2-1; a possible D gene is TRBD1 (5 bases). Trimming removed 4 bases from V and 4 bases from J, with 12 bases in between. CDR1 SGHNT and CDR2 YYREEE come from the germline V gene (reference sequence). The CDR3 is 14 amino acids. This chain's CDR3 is CASSPDRKYNEQFF. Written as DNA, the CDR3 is TGTGCCAGCAGCCCTGACAGAAAGTACAATGAGCAGTTCTTC.

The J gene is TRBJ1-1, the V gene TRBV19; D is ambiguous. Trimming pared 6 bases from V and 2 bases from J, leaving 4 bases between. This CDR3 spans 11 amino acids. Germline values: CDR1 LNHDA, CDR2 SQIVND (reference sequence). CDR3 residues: CASSPNTEAFF. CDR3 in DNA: TGTGCCAGTAGCCCTAACACTGAAGCTTTCTTT.

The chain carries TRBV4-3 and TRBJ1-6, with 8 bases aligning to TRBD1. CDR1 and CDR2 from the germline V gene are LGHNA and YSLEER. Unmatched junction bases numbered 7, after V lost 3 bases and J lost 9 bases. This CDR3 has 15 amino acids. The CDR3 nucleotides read TGCGCCAGCAGCCACCGACAGGGGAGGATTTCACCCCTCCACTTT. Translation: CASSHRQGRISPLHF.

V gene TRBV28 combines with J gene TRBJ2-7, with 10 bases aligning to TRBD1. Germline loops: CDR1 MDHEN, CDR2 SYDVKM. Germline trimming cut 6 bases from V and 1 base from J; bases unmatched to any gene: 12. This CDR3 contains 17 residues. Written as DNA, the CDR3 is TGTGCCAGCAGACGACCTGGACGGGACAGGGGTTCCTACGAGCAGTACTTC. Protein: CASRRPGRDRGSYEQYF.

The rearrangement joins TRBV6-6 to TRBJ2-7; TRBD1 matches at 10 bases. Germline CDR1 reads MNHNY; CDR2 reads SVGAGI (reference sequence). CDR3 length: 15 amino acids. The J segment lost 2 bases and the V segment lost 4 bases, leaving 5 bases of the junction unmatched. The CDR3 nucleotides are TGTGCCAGCAGTTTCCCGGGACAGGGGACCTACGAGCAGTACTTC. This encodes CASSFPGQGTYEQYF.

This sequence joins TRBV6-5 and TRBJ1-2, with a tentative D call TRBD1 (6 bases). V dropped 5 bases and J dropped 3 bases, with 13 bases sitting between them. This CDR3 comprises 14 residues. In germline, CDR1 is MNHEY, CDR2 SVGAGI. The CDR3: CASSRQGRHYGYTF. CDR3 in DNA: TGTGCCAGCAGTCGCCAGGGGCGGCACTATGGCTACACCTTC.

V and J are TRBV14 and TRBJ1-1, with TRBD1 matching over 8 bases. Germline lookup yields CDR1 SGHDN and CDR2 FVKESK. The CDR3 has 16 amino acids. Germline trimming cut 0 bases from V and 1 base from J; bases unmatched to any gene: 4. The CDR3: CASSQDRDRTNTEAFF. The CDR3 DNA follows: TGTGCCAGCAGCCAAGATCGGGACAGGACGAACACTGAAGCTTTCTTT. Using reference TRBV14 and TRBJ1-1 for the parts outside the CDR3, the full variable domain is EAGVTQFPSHSVIEKGQTVTLRCDPISGHDNLYWYRRVMGKEIKFLLHFVKESKQDESGMPNNRFLAERTGGTYSTLKVQPAELEDSGVYFCASSQDRDRTNTEAFFGQGTRLTVV.

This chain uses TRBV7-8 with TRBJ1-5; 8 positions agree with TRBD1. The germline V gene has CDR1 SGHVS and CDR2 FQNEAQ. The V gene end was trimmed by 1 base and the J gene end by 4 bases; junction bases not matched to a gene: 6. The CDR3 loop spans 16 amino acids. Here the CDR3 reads CASSLESGTGNQPQHF. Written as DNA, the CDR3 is TGTGCCAGCAGCTTAGAATCAGGGACAGGTAATCAGCCCCAGCATTTT.

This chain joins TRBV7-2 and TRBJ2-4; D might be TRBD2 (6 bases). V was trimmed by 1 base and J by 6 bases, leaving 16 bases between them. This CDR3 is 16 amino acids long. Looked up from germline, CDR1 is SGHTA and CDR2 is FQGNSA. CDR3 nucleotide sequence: TGTGCCAGCAGCTTAGAAGGTTACGGGAGCGGAAACATTCAGTACTTC. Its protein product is CASSLEGYGSGNIQYF.

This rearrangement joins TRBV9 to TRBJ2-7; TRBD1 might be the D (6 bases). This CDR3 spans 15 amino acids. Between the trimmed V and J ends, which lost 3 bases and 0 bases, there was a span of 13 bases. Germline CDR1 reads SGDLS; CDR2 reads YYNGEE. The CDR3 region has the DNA TGTGCCAGCAGCGCCGAGGGGGTTAGCTCCTACGAGCAGTACTTC. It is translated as CASSAEGVSSYEQYF.

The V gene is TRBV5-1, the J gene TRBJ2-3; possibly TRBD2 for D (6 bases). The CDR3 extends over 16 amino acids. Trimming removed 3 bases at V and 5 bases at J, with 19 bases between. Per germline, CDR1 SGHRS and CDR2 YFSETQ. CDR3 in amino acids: CASSSSSGRSVDTQYF. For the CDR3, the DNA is TGCGCCAGCAGCTCCTCTTCCGGGAGATCTGTAGATACGCAGTATTTT.

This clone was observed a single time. This CDR3 is CASSLASYGYTF. The CDR3 coding sequence is TGTGCCAGCAGCTTAGCGTCATATGGCTACACCTTC. The chain joins TRBV7-2 to TRBJ1-2; D is ambiguous. The CDR3 sequence is 12 residues long. CDR1 is SGHTA and CDR2 is FQGNSA in the germline V gene. V shed 0 bases and J shed 5 bases, with 4 bases lying between them.

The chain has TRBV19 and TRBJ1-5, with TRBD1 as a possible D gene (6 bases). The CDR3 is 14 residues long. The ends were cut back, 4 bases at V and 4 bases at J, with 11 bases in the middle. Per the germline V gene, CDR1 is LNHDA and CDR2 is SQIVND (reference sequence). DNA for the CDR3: TGTGCCAGTAGTACCCTCGGACAGAATCAGCCCCAGCATTTT. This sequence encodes CASSTLGQNQPQHF.

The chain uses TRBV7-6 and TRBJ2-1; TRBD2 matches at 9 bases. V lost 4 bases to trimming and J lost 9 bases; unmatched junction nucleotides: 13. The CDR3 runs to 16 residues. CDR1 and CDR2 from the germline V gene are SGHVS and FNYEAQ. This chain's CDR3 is CASSSRIQREEVEQFF. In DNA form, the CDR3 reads TGTGCCAGCAGCTCTCGGATCCAGCGGGAGGAGGTTGAGCAGTTCTTC. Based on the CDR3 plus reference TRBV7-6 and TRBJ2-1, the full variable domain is GAGVSQSPRYKVTKRGQDVALRCDPISGHVSLYWYRQALGQGPEFLTYFNYEAQQDKSGLPNDRFSAERPEGSISTLTIQRTEQRDSAMYRCASSSRIQREEVEQFFGPGTRLTVL.

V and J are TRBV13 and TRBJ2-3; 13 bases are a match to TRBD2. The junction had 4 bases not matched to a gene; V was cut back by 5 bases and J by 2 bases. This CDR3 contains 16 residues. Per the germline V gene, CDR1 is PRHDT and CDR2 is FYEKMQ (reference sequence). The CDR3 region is CASSPGTSGNTDTQYF. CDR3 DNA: TGTGCCAGCAGCCCCGGGACTAGCGGGAACACAGATACGCAGTATTTT.

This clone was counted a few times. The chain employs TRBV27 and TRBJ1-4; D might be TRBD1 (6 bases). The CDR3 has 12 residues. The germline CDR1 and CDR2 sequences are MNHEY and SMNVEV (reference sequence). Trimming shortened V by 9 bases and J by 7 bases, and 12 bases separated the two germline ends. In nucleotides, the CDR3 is TGTGCCAGGTGGGGGCCTAGTGAAAAACTGTTTTTT. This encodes CARWGPSEKLFF.

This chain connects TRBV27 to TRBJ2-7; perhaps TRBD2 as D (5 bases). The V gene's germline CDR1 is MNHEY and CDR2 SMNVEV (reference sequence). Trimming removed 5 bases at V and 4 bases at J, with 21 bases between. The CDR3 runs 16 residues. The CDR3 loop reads CASSTGLLPALYEQYF. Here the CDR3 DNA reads TGTGCCAGCAGTACCGGACTCCTCCCAGCCTTGTACGAGCAGTACTTC.

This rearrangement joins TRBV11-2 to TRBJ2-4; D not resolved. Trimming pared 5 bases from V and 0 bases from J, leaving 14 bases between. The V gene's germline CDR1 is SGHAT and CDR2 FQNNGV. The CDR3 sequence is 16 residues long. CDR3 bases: TGTGCCAGCAGCCGCCTCACGTCGGGAGCCAAAAACATTCAGTACTTC. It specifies CASSRLTSGAKNIQYF.

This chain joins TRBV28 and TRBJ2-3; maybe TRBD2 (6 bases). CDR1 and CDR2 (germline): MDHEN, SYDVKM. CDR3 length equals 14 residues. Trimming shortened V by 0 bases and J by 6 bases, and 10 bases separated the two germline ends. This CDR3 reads CASSLWQEGDTQYF. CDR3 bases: TGTGCCAGCAGTTTATGGCAGGAGGGGGATACGCAGTATTTT.

The CDR3 reads CASSNTRLAGSKNNEQFF. The CDR3 nucleotides are TGTGCCAGCAGCAACACCCGACTAGCGGGATCGAAAAACAATGAGCAGTTCTTC. The chain carries TRBV11-2 and TRBJ2-1; 11 bases line up with TRBD2. In germline, CDR1 is SGHAT, CDR2 FQNNGV. J gave up 5 bases and V 5 bases, and 14 bases lay outside the gene matches. The CDR3 totals 18 residues.

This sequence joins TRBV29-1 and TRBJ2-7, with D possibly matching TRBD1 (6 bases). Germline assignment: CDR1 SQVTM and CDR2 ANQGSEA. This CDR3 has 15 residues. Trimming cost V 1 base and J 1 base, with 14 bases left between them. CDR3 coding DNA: TGCAGCGTTGAAGTCCGGACAGCTCCTTCCTACGAGCAGTACTTC. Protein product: CSVEVRTAPSYEQYF.

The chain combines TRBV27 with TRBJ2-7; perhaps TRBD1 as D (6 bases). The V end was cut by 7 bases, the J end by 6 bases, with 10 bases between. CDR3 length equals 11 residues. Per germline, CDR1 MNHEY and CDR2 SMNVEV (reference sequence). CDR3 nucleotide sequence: TGTGCCAGCACCCTGGGGGCCGAGCAGTACTTC. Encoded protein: CASTLGAEQYF.

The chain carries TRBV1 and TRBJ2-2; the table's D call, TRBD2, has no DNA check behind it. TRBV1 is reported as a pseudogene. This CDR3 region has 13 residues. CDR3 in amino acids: CTIIAGNTGELFF. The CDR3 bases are TGCACCATCATAGCGGGGAACACCGGGGAGCTGTTTTTT.

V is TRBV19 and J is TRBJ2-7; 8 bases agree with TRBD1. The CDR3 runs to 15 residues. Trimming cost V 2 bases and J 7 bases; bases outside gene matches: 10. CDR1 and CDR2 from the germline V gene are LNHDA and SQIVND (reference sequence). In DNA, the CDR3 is TGTGCCAGTAGTATAAGACAGGGGTCAGGAGAGGAGCAGTACTTC. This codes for CASSIRQGSGEEQYF. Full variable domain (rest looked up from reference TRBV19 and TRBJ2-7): DGGITQSPKYLFRKEGQNVTLSCEQNLNHDAMYWYRQDPGQGLRLIYYSQIVNDFQKGDIAEGYSVSREKKESFPLTVTSAQKNPTAFYLCASSIRQGSGEEQYFGPGTRLTVT.